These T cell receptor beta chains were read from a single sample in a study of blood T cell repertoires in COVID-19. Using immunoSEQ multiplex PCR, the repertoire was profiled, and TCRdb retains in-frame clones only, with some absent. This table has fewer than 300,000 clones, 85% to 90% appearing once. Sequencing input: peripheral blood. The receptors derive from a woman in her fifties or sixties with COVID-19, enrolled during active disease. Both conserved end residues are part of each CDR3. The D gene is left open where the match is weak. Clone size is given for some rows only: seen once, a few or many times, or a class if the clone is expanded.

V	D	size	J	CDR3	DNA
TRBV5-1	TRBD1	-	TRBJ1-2	CASSTATGQGIYGYTF	TGCGCCAGCAGCACCGCAACGGGACAGGGTATCTATGGCTACACCTTC
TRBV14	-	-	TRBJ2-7	CASSDLRELTYEQYF	TGTGCCAGCAGCGATCTTAGGGAGCTGACCTACGAGCAGTACTTC
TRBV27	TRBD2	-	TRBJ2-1	CASSILAGGPVNEQFF	TGTGCCAGCAGTATACTAGCGGGAGGGCCAGTCAATGAGCAGTTCTTC
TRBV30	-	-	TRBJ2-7	CAWRLTGYEQYF	TGTGCCTGGAGGCTTACCGGCTACGAGCAGTACTTC
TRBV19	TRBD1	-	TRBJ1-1	CASSTGTGFNTEAFF	TGTGCCAGTAGTACCGGGACAGGGTTTAACACTGAAGCTTTCTTT
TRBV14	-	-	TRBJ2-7	CASSPPGGVWYEQYF	TGTGCCAGCAGCCCTCCCGGGGGTGTATGGTACGAGCAGTACTTC
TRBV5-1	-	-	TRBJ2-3	CASSFGSYTDTQYF	TGCGCCAGCAGCTTCGGTAGCTACACAGATACGCAGTATTTT
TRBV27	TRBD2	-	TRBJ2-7	CASSLLGVGGLYEQYF	TGTGCCAGCAGCTTGCTAGGGGTGGGAGGGCTTTACGAGCAGTACTTC
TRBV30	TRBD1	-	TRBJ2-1	CAWGGQGWNEQFF	TGTGCCTGGGGCGGACAGGGATGGAATGAGCAGTTCTTC
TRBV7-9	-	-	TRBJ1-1	CASSLAKQEGTFF	TGTGCCAGCAGCTTAGCCAAGCAGGAGGGGACTTTCTTT
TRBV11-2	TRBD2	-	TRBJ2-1	CASSLGLAGVISYNEQFF	TGTGCCAGCAGCCTTGGGCTAGCGGGAGTTATATCCTACAATGAGCAGTTCTTC
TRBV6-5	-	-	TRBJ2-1	CASSSRDWIYNEQFF	TGTGCCAGCAGTTCACGGGACTGGATTTACAATGAGCAGTTCTTC
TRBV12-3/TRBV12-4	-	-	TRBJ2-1	CASTTRGNEQFF	TGTGCCAGCACTACCCGGGGGAATGAGCAGTTCTTC
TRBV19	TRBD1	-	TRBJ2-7	CASSRRTGSYEQYF	TGTGCCAGTAGTAGACGGACAGGGTCCTACGAGCAGTACTTC
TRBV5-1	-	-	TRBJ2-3	CASSLVVGTDTQYF	TGCGCCAGCAGCTTGGTCGTAGGCACAGATACGCAGTATTTT
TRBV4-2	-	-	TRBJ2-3	CASSQDRRDTQYF	TGTGCCAGCAGCCAAGATCGTCGAGATACGCAGTATTTT
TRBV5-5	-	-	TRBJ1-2	CASSLAGEISYGYTF	TGTGCCAGCAGCTTGGCAGGGGAAATTAGCTATGGCTACACCTTC
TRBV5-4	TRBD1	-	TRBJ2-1	CASSFRGYEQFF	TGTGCCAGCAGCTTCAGGGGGTACGAGCAGTTCTTC
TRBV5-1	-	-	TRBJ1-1	CASSRQEMNTEAFF	TGCGCCAGCAGTCGACAGGAGATGAACACTGAAGCTTTCTTT
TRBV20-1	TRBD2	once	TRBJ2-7	CSASDDASGIPYEQYF	TGCAGTGCTAGTGACGACGCTAGCGGGATTCCCTACGAGCAGTACTTC
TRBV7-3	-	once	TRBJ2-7	CASSLIAGSYEQYF	TGTGCCAGCAGCTTAATCGCAGGGTCGTACGAGCAGTACTTC
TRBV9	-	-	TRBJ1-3	CASSEGTTGNTIYF	TGTGCCAGCAGCGAGGGGACAACTGGAAACACCATATATTTT
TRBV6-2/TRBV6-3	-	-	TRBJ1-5	CASSSNDRSTNQPQHF	TGTGCCAGCAGTTCCAACGACAGGTCCACAAATCAGCCCCAGCATTTT
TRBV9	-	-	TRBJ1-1	CASAGDTEAFF	TGTGCCAGCGCCGGGGACACTGAAGCTTTCTTT
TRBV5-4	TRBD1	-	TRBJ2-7	CASSPTGGADEQYF	TGTGCCAGCAGCCCCACAGGGGGCGCGGACGAGCAGTACTTC
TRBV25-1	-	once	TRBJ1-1	CASSNPGARTEAFF	TGTGCCAGCAGTAACCCAGGGGCGCGCACTGAAGCTTTCTTT
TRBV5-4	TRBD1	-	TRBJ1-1	CASNPGDRVPTEAFF	TGTGCCAGCAACCCCGGGGACAGGGTACCCACTGAAGCTTTCTTT
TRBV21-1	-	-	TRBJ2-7	CASSEMVILGGQGPRSYEQYF	TGTGCCAGCAGCGAAATGGTCATACTGGGGGGACAGGGACCTCGCTCCTACGAGCAGTACTTC
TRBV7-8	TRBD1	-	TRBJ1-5	CASSLARTGVGQPQHF	TGTGCCAGCAGCTTAGCGCGAACAGGGGTAGGTCAGCCCCAGCATTTT
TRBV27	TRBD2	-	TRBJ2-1	CASSLFPSGRAGVEQFF	TGTGCCAGCAGTTTATTCCCTAGCGGGAGGGCCGGGGTTGAGCAGTTCTTC
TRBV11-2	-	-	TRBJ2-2	CASSSGYGDTGELFF	TGTGCCAGCAGCTCCGGATACGGGGACACCGGGGAGCTGTTTTTT
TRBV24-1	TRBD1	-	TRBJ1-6	CATSDLTGGSPLHF	TGTGCCACCAGTGATTTGACAGGGGGTTCACCCCTCCACTTT
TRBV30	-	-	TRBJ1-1	CAWSVLQGRNPPEAFF	TGTGCCTGGAGTGTCCTACAGGGTCGTAACCCCCCTGAAGCTTTCTTT
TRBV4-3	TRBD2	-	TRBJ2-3	CASSQMTGGRTDTQYF	TGCGCCAGCAGCCAAATGACGGGAGGCCGCACAGATACGCAGTATTTT
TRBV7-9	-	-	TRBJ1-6	CASQDEQNSPLHF	TGTGCCAGCCAGGATGAGCAGAATTCACCCCTCCACTTT
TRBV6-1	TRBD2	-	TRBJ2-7	CASSELAVYEQYF	TGTGCCAGCAGTGAACTAGCGGTCTACGAGCAGTACTTC
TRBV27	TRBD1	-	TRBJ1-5	CASSLTGTGGLPQHF	TGTGCCAGCAGTCTAACCGGGACAGGGGGTCTGCCCCAGCATTTT
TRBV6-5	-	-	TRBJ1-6	CASRRNSGDVPLHF	TGTGCCAGCAGAAGAAACAGCGGGGATGTCCCCCTCCACTTT
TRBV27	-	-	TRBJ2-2	CASSLDTIAGELFF	TGTGCCAGCAGTTTAGACACCATAGCCGGGGAGCTGTTTTTT
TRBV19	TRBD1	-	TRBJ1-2	CASSLRQGLYGYTF	TGTGCCAGTAGTCTTAGACAGGGACTCTATGGCTACACCTTC
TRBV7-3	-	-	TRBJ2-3	CASSLNGKGADTQYF	TGTGCCAGCAGCTTAAATGGTAAAGGAGCGGATACGCAGTATTTT
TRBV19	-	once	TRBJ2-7	CASSILGAEQYF	TGTGCCAGTAGTATTCTGGGGGCAGAGCAGTACTTC